The 30 T cell receptor beta chains in this list originate from one sample, sequenced in a study of blood T cell repertoires in COVID-19. The repertoire was sequenced with immunoSEQ multiplex PCR; TCRdb's copy has only in-frame clones and lacks some. Counted here are about 210,000 clones, approximately 84% occurring once; the ten biggest clones make up approximately 8%. The specimen was peripheral blood. All receptors come from a woman between 50 and 59 years old with active or convalescent COVID-19.

The chain recombines TRBV5-6 with TRBJ1-4, with D hard to call. Trimming removed 0 bases from V and 5 bases from J, with 8 bases in between. Germline V CDR1 and CDR2: SGHDT, YYEEEE. This CDR3 is 14 amino acids long. DNA of the CDR3: TGTGCCAGCAGCTTGGATAGAAACAATGAAAAACTGTTTTTT. Translating it yields CASSLDRNNEKLFF.

This clone was seen just once. The rearrangement links TRBV6-5 to TRBJ2-7, with D perhaps matching TRBD1 (6 bases). The V and J ends lost 0 bases and 2 bases respectively, with 8 bases between them. Germline CDR1 MNHEY, CDR2 SVGAGI. This CDR3 has 14 amino acids. CDR3 sequence (DNA): TGTGCCAGCAGTTACTCCCAGGGGACCTACGAGCAGTACTTC. Its translation: CASSYSQGTYEQYF.

This chain joins TRBV5-6 and TRBJ1-2, with D perhaps TRBD1 (6 bases). CDR1 and CDR2 (germline): SGHDT, YYEEEE. The CDR3 is made up of 14 amino acids. V shed 0 bases and J shed 3 bases, with 9 bases lying between them. The CDR3 coding sequence is TGTGCCAGCAGCTTGGCAGGGGTAGACTATGGCTACACCTTC. This encodes CASSLAGVDYGYTF.

This clone occurred once. The chain employs TRBV5-1 and TRBJ1-1; 7 positions agree with TRBD1. After removal of 3 bases from V and 7 bases from J, the junction contained 9 bases not matched to a gene. Germline V CDR1 and CDR2: SGHRS, YFSETQ. This CDR3 has 14 amino acids. The CDR3 DNA sequence: TGCGCCAGCAGCTCTCCAGGGGGAAGGTTTGAAGCTTTCTTT. Residues: CASSSPGGRFEAFF.

The chain couples TRBV25-1 to TRBJ2-3; 7 bases map to TRBD1. The CDR3 is made up of 15 amino acids. Trimming cost V 6 bases and J 4 bases; bases outside gene matches: 10. CDR1 and CDR2 from the germline V gene are MGHDK and SYGVNS. CDR3 nucleotides: TGTGCCAGCAGCGTACTGACAGGGACGGCAGATACGCAGTATTTT. Its protein is CASSVLTGTADTQYF.

The chain combines TRBV20-1 with TRBJ2-5, with a possible D match to TRBD2 (5 bases). This CDR3 region has 11 residues. CDR1 and CDR2 from the germline V gene are DFQATT and SNEGSKA (reference sequence). The ends were cut back, 0 bases at V and 7 bases at J, with 6 bases in the middle. DNA for the CDR3: TGCAGTGCTAGAGATGGAGGGACCCAGTACTTC. Its translation is CSARDGGTQYF.

The rearrangement joins TRBV11-2 to TRBJ2-2; D might be TRBD1 (6 bases). Trimming took 5 bases from V and 4 from J, leaving 14 bases between them. The CDR3 sequence is 15 residues long. CDR1 is SGHAT and CDR2 is FQNNGV in the germline V gene. In DNA form, the CDR3 reads TGTGCCAGCAGCCCCCGACAGGAGAGCACCGGGGAGCTGTTTTTT. This encodes CASSPRQESTGELFF. Complete variable domain (other parts from reference TRBV11-2 and TRBJ2-2): EAGVAQSPRYKIIEKRQSVAFWCNPISGHATLYWYQQILGQGPKLLIQFQNNGVVDDSQLPKDRFSAERLKGVDSTLKIQPAKLEDSAVYLCASSPRQESTGELFFGEGSRLTVL.

The gene calls are TRBV19 and TRBJ1-1; TRBD1 aligns across 10 bases. From germline, CDR1 is LNHDA and CDR2 SQIVND (reference sequence). The CDR3 is 12 amino acids. Losses at the gene ends were 4 bases for V and 11 bases for J; bases not matched to a gene: 4. This CDR3 is CASSTGTGVAFF. The CDR3 DNA reads as TGTGCCAGTAGTACCGGGACAGGGGTGGCTTTCTTT.

The sample holds a few counts of this clone. This chain joins TRBV5-4 and TRBJ1-1; D uncertain. CDR3 size: 13 residues. Trimming cost V 2 bases and J 1 base, with 6 bases left between them. Looked up from germline, CDR1 is SGHNT and CDR2 is YYREEE (reference sequence). The CDR3 bases are TGTGCCAGCAGCTTCCAGGAGAACACTGAAGCTTTCTTT. Protein: CASSFQENTEAFF.

As concerns this clone: The same CDR3 also results from other DNA sequences found in this sample. The V and J genes are TRBV9 and TRBJ2-7; 8 nucleotides line up with TRBD2. CDR1 and CDR2 (germline): SGDLS, YYNGEE. The CDR3 runs to 14 residues. V lost 0 bases to trimming and J lost 3 bases; unmatched junction nucleotides: 2. The CDR3 sequence is CASSVAGRDYEQYF. For the CDR3, the DNA is TGTGCCAGCAGCGTAGCCGGGAGGGACTACGAGCAGTACTTC.

This clone was detected only once. The chain carries TRBV7-9 and TRBJ2-1; 8 bases align to TRBD2. CDR1 is SEHNR and CDR2 is FQNEAQ in the germline V gene (reference sequence). The CDR3 totals 14 residues. V lost 5 bases to trimming and J lost 10 bases; unmatched junction nucleotides: 10. The CDR3 reads CASSPPGGLEEQFF. For the CDR3, the DNA is TGTGCCAGCAGCCCCCCGGGAGGGCTCGAGGAGCAGTTCTTC.

The V call is TRBV7-3, the J call TRBJ2-1; D is perhaps TRBD1 (5 bases). CDR3 length: 12 residues. Trimming left V 1 base short and J 10 bases short, with 8 bases between. Per germline, CDR1 SGHTA and CDR2 FQGTGA. In nucleotides, the CDR3 is TGTGCCAGCAGCTTAAAAAGGGGCGAGCAGTTCTTC. Translating gives CASSLKRGEQFF.

The rearrangement links TRBV6-4 to TRBJ1-2, with 10 bases that match TRBD1. This CDR3 is built from 16 residues. Germline V lookup: CDR1 MRHNA, CDR2 SNTAGT. V trimming: 6 bases; J trimming: 8 bases; junction bases outside the gene matches: 15. CDR3 bases: TGTGCCAGCAGCATAACACATCTGACAGGGGGCAACGGCTACACCTTC. It encodes CASSITHLTGGNGYTF.

CDR3 nucleotide sequence: TGTGCCAGCTCACCAGGCCGACTTCCTAACTACGAGCAGTACTTC. Translating it yields CASSPGRLPNYEQYF. V usage is TRBV18 and J usage is TRBJ2-7; D is undetermined. Germline lookup yields CDR1 KGHSH and CDR2 LQKENI. The CDR3 is made up of 15 amino acids. V shed 2 bases and J shed 3 bases, with 14 bases lying between them.

The chain joins TRBV20-1 to TRBJ1-1, with D perhaps TRBD1 (5 bases). Germline-derived CDR1 and CDR2 are DFQATT and SNEGSKA (reference sequence). The CDR3 runs 11 residues. V lost 8 bases to trimming and J lost 6 bases, with 13 bases between them. CDR3 nucleotide sequence: TGCAGTCAGGGACTTTCCGCTGAAGCTTTCTTT. Translated, it gives CSQGLSAEAFF.

The CDR3 sequence: CATSDFNEQYF. The DNA for the CDR3 is TGTGCCACCAGTGATTTCAACGAGCAGTACTTC. This chain uses TRBV24-1 with TRBJ2-7; no definite D call. Germline CDR1 KGHDR, CDR2 SFDVKD. This CDR3 is 11 amino acids long. V was trimmed by 1 base and J by 5 bases, leaving 2 bases between them.

J is TRBJ1-5 and V is TRBV6-5, with TRBD1 identical over 7 bases. The CDR3 extends over 15 amino acids. CDR1 is MNHEY, CDR2 SVGAGI, per germline. Unmatched junction bases numbered 6, after V lost 0 bases and J lost 7 bases. CDR3 loop: CASSYSTGKGQPQHF. The CDR3 nucleotides are TGTGCCAGCAGTTACTCGACAGGGAAAGGGCAGCCCCAGCATTTT.

This chain uses TRBV6-5 with TRBJ2-7; a weak D match, TRBD1 (6 bases). Germline V gene lookup returns CDR1 MNHEY and CDR2 SVGAGI. V lost 6 bases to trimming and J lost 2 bases, with 17 bases between them. The CDR3 contains 15 residues. CDR3 in amino acids: CASRPREDSAYEQYV. DNA of the CDR3: TGTGCCAGCAGGCCCAGAGAGGACAGCGCCTACGAGCAGTACGTC.

The CDR3 DNA is TGCGCCAGCAGTGGGCAGGTCACTGAAGCTTTCTTT. It yields the protein CASSGQVTEAFF. This chain links TRBV10-2 with TRBJ1-1; no clear D gene. Trimming pared 4 bases from V and 4 bases from J, leaving 7 bases between. The germline V gene encodes CDR1 WSHSY and CDR2 SAAADI. The CDR3 runs 12 residues.

This chain uses TRBV27 with TRBJ2-2; 11 bases are shared with TRBD1. The CDR3 covers 17 residues. V gave up 2 bases and J gave up 8 bases; unmatched junction bases: 10. Germline CDR1 reads MNHEY; CDR2 reads SMNVEV (reference sequence). The CDR3 nucleotides read TGTGCCAGCAGTTTACGACCAGGACAGGGGGCGCAAGGGGAGCTGTTTTTT. Protein: CASSLRPGQGAQGELFF.

V gene TRBV29-1 combines with J gene TRBJ2-1; 8 nucleotides align to TRBD1. The V segment lost 7 bases and the J segment 3 bases; nucleotides outside the gene matches: 14. The germline V gene encodes CDR1 SQVTM and CDR2 ANQGSEA. The CDR3 spans 16 residues. CDR3 sequence (DNA): TGCAGCGCCGCCAATCAACCGGGACAGGACTACAATGAGCAGTTCTTC. This encodes CSAANQPGQDYNEQFF.

The chain is built from TRBV6-1 and TRBJ1-1; D gene uncertain. This CDR3 is 14 amino acids long. Germline CDR1 MNHNS, CDR2 SASEGT. The V and J ends lost 5 bases and 7 bases respectively, with 17 bases between them. The CDR3 loop reads CASSPNSGGYEAFF. The DNA for the CDR3 is TGTGCCAGCAGTCCGAACTCAGGAGGTTATGAAGCTTTCTTT.

The chain has TRBV2 and TRBJ1-2; D is uncertain. The CDR3 is made up of 13 amino acids. Trimming shortened V by 2 bases and J by 8 bases, and 12 bases separated the two germline ends. Per the germline V gene, CDR1 is SNHLY and CDR2 is FYNNEI. CDR3 DNA sequence: TGTGCCAGCAGTGAACACGGGTCAGTAGGCTACACCTTC. It yields the protein CASSEHGSVGYTF.

The chain couples TRBV5-1 to TRBJ2-7; 11 bases fit TRBD1. The CDR3 totals 15 residues. J gave up 5 bases and V 0 bases, and 4 bases lay outside the gene matches. The V gene's germline CDR1 is SGHRS and CDR2 YFSETQ. CDR3 coding DNA: TGCGCCAGCAGCTTGGGAGGGACAGGGGGACACGAGCAGTACGTC. Its translation is CASSLGGTGGHEQYV.

The chain joins TRBV27 to TRBJ1-1; D gene unclear. Germline CDR1 reads MNHEY; CDR2 reads SMNVEV (reference sequence). V was pared by 5 bases and J by 0 bases, with 13 bases between. The CDR3 runs to 15 residues. The CDR3 DNA follows: TGTGCCAGCAGTCCCCGAGTCGGGGTGAACACTGAAGCTTTCTTT. It specifies CASSPRVGVNTEAFF.

This rearrangement joins TRBV5-4 to TRBJ2-2; 11 bases are shared with TRBD2. Germline-derived CDR1 and CDR2 are SGHNT and YYREEE (reference sequence). The CDR3 covers 17 residues. The V gene end was trimmed by 3 bases and the J gene end by 3 bases; junction bases not matched to a gene: 7. In DNA form, the CDR3 reads TGTGCCAGCAGCTCCCTAGCGGGAGGAGTAGACACCGGGGAGCTGTTTTTT. The encoded protein is CASSSLAGGVDTGELFF. Filled out from reference TRBV5-4 and TRBJ2-2, the complete variable domain reads ETGVTQSPTHLIKTRGQQVTLRCSSQSGHNTVSWYQQALGQGPQFIFQYYREEENGRGNFPPRFSGLQFPNYSSELNVNALELDDSALYLCASSSLAGGVDTGELFFGEGSRLTVL.

The chain links TRBV6-5 to TRBJ1-1, with a weak D call TRBD1 (5 bases). Germline CDR1 reads MNHEY; CDR2 reads SVGAGI. V was clipped by 6 bases and J by 5 bases, with 19 bases between them. The CDR3 is 15 residues long. This CDR3 is CASRPLSGGVTEAFF. Here the CDR3 DNA reads TGTGCCAGCAGACCACTGTCAGGAGGGGTAACTGAAGCTTTCTTT.

V and J are TRBV2 and TRBJ1-6; D unresolved. Germline values: CDR1 SNHLY, CDR2 FYNNEI. The CDR3 has 15 amino acids. V lost 2 bases and J 5 bases, leaving 10 bases between the germline ends. CDR3 DNA: TGTGCCAGCAGTGAACACGGCCAGGATAATTCACCCCTCCACTTT. Translation gives CASSEHGQDNSPLHF.

The chain is built from TRBV6-5 and TRBJ2-1, with TRBD1 matching over 8 bases. Trimming took 8 bases from V and 9 from J; bases not matched to a gene: 9. CDR3 length: 13 residues. Per the germline V gene, CDR1 is MNHEY and CDR2 is SVGAGI. The CDR3 region is CASQPRGLGEQFF. Here the CDR3 DNA reads TGTGCCAGCCAACCCAGGGGGCTGGGTGAGCAGTTCTTC.

V is TRBV4-2 and J is TRBJ2-2; no reliable D call. The V and J ends lost 3 bases and 6 bases respectively, with 8 bases between them. CDR3 length: 13 amino acids. Germline CDR1 LGHNA, CDR2 YNFKEQ. CDR3 sequence: CASSHPPAGELFF. The CDR3 bases are TGTGCCAGCAGCCACCCCCCGGCCGGGGAGCTGTTTTTT.